A single T cell receptor beta chain is shown here with its context. Its antigen is not identified. These data come from a study of shared clonotypes between healthy human individuals. Whole-study context: Every donor yielded three CD4 naive, three CD4 memory, two CD8 naive and one CD8 memory plate. Study-level findings and limits: Shared across several donors were around 5% of the naive CD4 clonotypes. All-four-donor shared clonotypes had higher generation probabilities than non-shared clonotypes did.

Germline V gene data show CDR1 as LNHDA and CDR2 as SQIVND (reference sequence). The CDR3 has 14 amino acids. Trimming shortened V by 4 bases and J by 1 base, and 8 bases separated the two germline ends. Libraries were prepared by immunoSEQ multiplex PCR; TCRdb keeps only in-frame clonotypes and omits some of them. The repertoire includes a few hundred thousand clones, about 69% of them detected once, and 11% sits in the top ten. The source is a man aged 30-40 years in good health. Sequenced: memory CD4+ T cells sorted from blood. Specified subset: CD45RA-negative fraction. The chain has TRBV19 and TRBJ1-5; D is possibly TRBD1 (6 bases). The chain's CDR3 is CASSKQGSNQPQHF. CDR3 bases: TGTGCCAGTAGTAAGCAGGGGAGCAATCAGCCCCAGCATTTT.